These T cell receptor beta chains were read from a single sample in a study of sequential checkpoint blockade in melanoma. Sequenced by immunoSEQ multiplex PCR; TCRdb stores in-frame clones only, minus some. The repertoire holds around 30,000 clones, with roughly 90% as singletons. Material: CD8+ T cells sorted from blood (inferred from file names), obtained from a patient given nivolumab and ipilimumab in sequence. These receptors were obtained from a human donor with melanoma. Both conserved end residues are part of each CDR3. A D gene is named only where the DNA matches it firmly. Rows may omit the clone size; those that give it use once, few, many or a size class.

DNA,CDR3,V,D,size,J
TGCGCCAGCAGTCCTATTGCCGGGAGAGACTCTTTCTATGGCTACACCTTC,CASSPIAGRDSFYGYTF,TRBV23-1,NA,NA,TRBJ1-2
TGTGCCAGCAGCTCAGAGGAGCTGTGGTACACCTTC,CASSSEELWYTF,TRBV7-8,NA,NA,TRBJ1-2
TGCGCCAGCAGCCTCTGGGGGGTAGCCTACGAGCAGTACTTC,CASSLWGVAYEQYF,TRBV5-1,NA,NA,TRBJ2-7
TGTGCCAGCAGCCCTATAGGCACAGGGTCTAACGAGCAGTACTTC,CASSPIGTGSNEQYF,TRBV7-9,NA,NA,TRBJ2-7
TGCGCCAGCAGGGAAACAGGGTTGGCCTACGAGCAGTACTTC,CASRETGLAYEQYF,TRBV10-2,NA,NA,TRBJ2-7
TGTGCCAGCAGTCCCGGGAAAGAGCAGTACTTC,CASSPGKEQYF,TRBV6-6,NA,few,TRBJ2-7
TGTGCCAGCAGCTTAGTGACTGGCAGCGGGAGCCGTGAGCAGTTCTTC,CASSLVTGSGSREQFF,TRBV7-6,TRBD2,NA,TRBJ2-1
TGTGCCACCAGCAGCGTAGGGGGAGCAGACTACGAGCAGTACTTC,CATSSVGGADYEQYF,TRBV15,NA,NA,TRBJ2-7
TGTGCCACCAGCCCTACCCCACTAGCGGGAGTGTACGAGCAGTACTTC,CATSPTPLAGVYEQYF,TRBV15,TRBD2,NA,TRBJ2-7
TGTGCCAGCAGTCATTACAGGGAGGGAAATCAGCCCCAGCATTTT,CASSHYREGNQPQHF,TRBV28,NA,NA,TRBJ1-5
TGTGCCACCAGCAGAAGGTCGGGGACAGGGTGGGCTTTCTTT,CATSRRSGTGWAFF,TRBV15,TRBD1,few,TRBJ1-1
TGTGCCAGCAGCTTGAATGACAGGGACCCCTACGAGCAGTACTTC,CASSLNDRDPYEQYF,TRBV5-4,TRBD1,NA,TRBJ2-7
TGCGCCAGCAGCCAATGGACAGGGGTAAGGGCAGATACGCAGTATTTT,CASSQWTGVRADTQYF,TRBV4-3,TRBD1,NA,TRBJ2-3
TGTGCCATCAGTCTCCAGGGGGCGGGTAGTGAAGCTTTCTTT,CAISLQGAGSEAFF,TRBV10-3,TRBD1,NA,TRBJ1-1
TGTGCCAGCAGGGGAGGGGTAGCGGGAGCACCAGGTACGCAGTATTTT,CASRGGVAGAPGTQYF,TRBV2,TRBD2,NA,TRBJ2-3
TGCGCCAGCAGCCCCGGCCCAGGGCAGGGATTCTCACCCCTCCACTTT,CASSPGPGQGFSPLHF,TRBV4-1,NA,few,TRBJ1-6
TGTGCCAGCACCCTGAGGTCCTACCCTAGCACAGATACGCAGTATTTT,CASTLRSYPSTDTQYF,TRBV28,NA,NA,TRBJ2-3
TGTGCCAGCAGCTCTGGGTGGGCAGTACTCACAGATACGCAGTATTTT,CASSSGWAVLTDTQYF,TRBV7-2,NA,NA,TRBJ2-3
TGTGCCAGTAGTAGCTACGCGGGGGGGTACAATGAGCAGTTCTTC,CASSSYAGGYNEQFF,TRBV19,TRBD2,NA,TRBJ2-1
TGTGCCAGCAGCTTAGGGACTTCCAACTATGGCTACACCTTC,CASSLGTSNYGYTF,TRBV7-9,NA,NA,TRBJ1-2
TGTGCCAGCAGTTTATCGACTAGAGGAAGCTACGAGCAGTACTTC,CASSLSTRGSYEQYF,TRBV27,NA,NA,TRBJ2-7
TGTGCCAGCAGCTTAAGGGGGTCCTATGGCTACACCTTC,CASSLRGSYGYTF,TRBV7-4,NA,NA,TRBJ1-2
TGCAGCATTCGGGGCACTAGCGGGAACAACAATGAGCAGTTCTTC,CSIRGTSGNNNEQFF,TRBV29-1,TRBD2,NA,TRBJ2-1
TGCGCCAGCAGCCAAGCAGACAGGGTGAGGGAAAAACTGTTTTTT,CASSQADRVREKLFF,TRBV4-3,TRBD1,NA,TRBJ1-4
TGTGCCAGCAGTGAAGGGCAGGAGAACACTGAAGCTTTCTTT,CASSEGQENTEAFF,TRBV2,NA,NA,TRBJ1-1
TGTGCCAGCAGTAACAGGGACTATGGCTACACCTTC,CASSNRDYGYTF,TRBV6-1,NA,NA,TRBJ1-2
TGTGCCAGCAGCCCCAGCGGGGGGCCTTACAATGAGCAGTTCTTC,CASSPSGGPYNEQFF,TRBV11-2,TRBD2,NA,TRBJ2-1
TGTGCCATCAGTGAGTCCGTCCAGGGGGCGCGAGGCTATGGCTACACCTTC,CAISESVQGARGYGYTF,TRBV10-3,TRBD1,NA,TRBJ1-2
TGTGCCAGCAGTGAAGAACAGCTAATTCAGTACTTC,CASSEEQLIQYF,TRBV2,NA,few,TRBJ2-4
TGTGCCAGCAGTTACTCCTCGGGGGGGTCCTACAATGAGCAGTTCTTC,CASSYSSGGSYNEQFF,TRBV6-4,TRBD2,NA,TRBJ2-1
TGTGCCAGCAGCCCCAGGGGGACAGGGGTTCACCCTAACTATGGCTACACCTTC,CASSPRGTGVHPNYGYTF,TRBV28,TRBD1,NA,TRBJ1-2
TGTGCCAGCAGCTTGGCTAGCGGGGGGGCGGGGGACCAAGAGACCCAGTACTTC,CASSLASGGAGDQETQYF,TRBV7-9,TRBD2,NA,TRBJ2-5
TGCGCCAGCAGCCAAGTCTTCCCCCCTAGCGGGAGACCCAACGAGCAGTACTTC,CASSQVFPPSGRPNEQYF,TRBV4-3,TRBD2,NA,TRBJ2-7
TGTGCCAGCAGCTTAGCTCCCAGGGGGCTTGAGACCCAGTACTTC,CASSLAPRGLETQYF,TRBV7-8,TRBD1,NA,TRBJ2-5
TGTGCCATCAGTGTCCTGACGGGGGTCGACTACGAGCAGTACTTC,CAISVLTGVDYEQYF,TRBV10-3,NA,NA,TRBJ2-7
TGTGCCAGCACCCCGGGGCGGGAGGGGGCCGAGCAGTACTTC,CASTPGREGAEQYF,TRBV28,TRBD2,NA,TRBJ2-7
TGTGCCAGCAGCTTAGGAATGGGACAGGGGGGCTATGGCTACACCTTC,CASSLGMGQGGYGYTF,TRBV7-6,TRBD1,NA,TRBJ1-2
TGTGCCAGCAGCGTAGAAGCGACTAGCCTGCCCTACAATGAGCAGTTCTTC,CASSVEATSLPYNEQFF,TRBV9,TRBD2,few,TRBJ2-1
TGTGCCAGCAGTTTATCCTACAGTCTTGAAGCTTTCTTT,CASSLSYSLEAFF,TRBV27,NA,few,TRBJ1-1
TGTGCCAGCAGCTTAGTTGGGAGCTCCTACGAGCAGTACTTC,CASSLVGSSYEQYF,TRBV7-8,NA,few,TRBJ2-7
TGCGCCAGCAGCTTGAGGGGATCCTCTAGCTACACCTTC,CASSLRGSSSYTF,TRBV5-1,NA,NA,TRBJ1-2
TGTGCCAGCGGACGGGGGGCTGGCAATCAGCCCCAGCATTTT,CASGRGAGNQPQHF,TRBV11-3,NA,NA,TRBJ1-5
TGTGCCACCAGCACCCGGGGGGGCTCCCTATGGGAGCAGTACTTC,CATSTRGGSLWEQYF,TRBV15,TRBD2,NA,TRBJ2-7